This T cell receptor (beta chain) was sequenced for a study of beta chain features in type 1 diabetes. Regarding the study as a whole: In the patient group, naive, central memory and Treg TCRB repertoires seemed more alike than in the healthy donor group.

In the case of this clone: Antigen specificity is unknown.

This CDR3 is 12 amino acids long. Germline loops: CDR1 SGHTA, CDR2 FQGNSA. Trimming removed 4 bases from V and 7 bases from J, with 10 bases in between. The whole isolated RNA underwent reverse transcription, so sequencing captured expressed TCRB transcripts. Here immunoSEQ multiplex PCR was the method, and the copy in TCRdb shows in-frame clones only, minus some. Of about 260,000 clones listed, about 71% are singletons. Material for sequencing was naive CD4+ T cells from blood. The rearrangement joins TRBV7-2 to TRBJ2-5, with a possible D match to TRBD2 (5 bases). The origin of this receptor is a man aged 25 to 45 in good health. CDR3 loop: CASSSHGGTQYF. The CDR3 DNA reads TGTGCCAGCAGCTCCCATGGAGGGACCCAGTACTTC.